Below, one TCR beta chain is given with its context. Profiled with immunoSEQ multiplex PCR; TCRdb holds only in-frame clones, not every one. The sample lists about 300,000 clones; about 87% were seen once. These data belong to a study of blood T cell repertoires in COVID-19. Study in general: Acute and convalescent COVID-19 specimens originated in the United States, Italy and Spain.

Germline V lookup: CDR1 SGHNT, CDR2 YYREEE (reference sequence). This CDR3 is 17 amino acids long. V was shortened by 4 bases and J by 1 base, with 19 bases between the two germline ends. The rearrangement uses TRBV5-4 and TRBJ2-3; a possible D gene is TRBD2 (7 bases). This clonotype originated in a young woman who had recovered from COVID-19. Material for sequencing was peripheral blood. The DNA for the CDR3 is TGTGCCAGCAGCCGGGGGGCTAGTTTCGCGGGCACAGATACGCAGTATTTT. Translated, it gives CASSRGASFAGTDTQYF. Full variable domain (outside the CDR3, taken from reference TRBV5-4 and TRBJ2-3): ETGVTQSPTHLIKTRGQQVTLRCSSQSGHNTVSWYQQALGQGPQFIFQYYREEENGRGNFPPRFSGLQFPNYSSELNVNALELDDSALYLCASSRGASFAGTDTQYFGPGTRLTVL.